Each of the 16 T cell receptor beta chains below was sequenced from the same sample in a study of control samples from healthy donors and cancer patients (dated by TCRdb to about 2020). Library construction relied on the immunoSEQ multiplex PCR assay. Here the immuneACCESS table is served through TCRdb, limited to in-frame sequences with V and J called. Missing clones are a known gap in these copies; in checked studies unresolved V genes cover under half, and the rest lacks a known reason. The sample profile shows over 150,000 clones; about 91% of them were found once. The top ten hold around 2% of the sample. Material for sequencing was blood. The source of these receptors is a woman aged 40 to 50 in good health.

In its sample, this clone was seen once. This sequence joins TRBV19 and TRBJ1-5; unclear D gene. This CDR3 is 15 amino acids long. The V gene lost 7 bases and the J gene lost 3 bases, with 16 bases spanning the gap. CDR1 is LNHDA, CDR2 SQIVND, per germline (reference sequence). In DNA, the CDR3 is TGTGCCAGTACCCCCCGAATGGAGAACAATCAGCCCCAGCATTTT. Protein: CASTPRMENNQPQHF.

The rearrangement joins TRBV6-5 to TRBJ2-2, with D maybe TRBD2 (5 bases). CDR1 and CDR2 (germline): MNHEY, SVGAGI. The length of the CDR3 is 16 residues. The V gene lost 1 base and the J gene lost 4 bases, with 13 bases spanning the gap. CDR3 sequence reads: CASSYFTGSSTGELFF. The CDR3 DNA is TGTGCCAGCAGTTACTTCACGGGGTCGAGCACCGGGGAGCTGTTTTTT.

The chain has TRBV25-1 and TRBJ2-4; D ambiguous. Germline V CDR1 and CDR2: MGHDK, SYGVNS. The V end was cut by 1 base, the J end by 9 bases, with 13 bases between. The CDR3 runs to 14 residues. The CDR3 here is CASSESFDSRIQYF. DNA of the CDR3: TGTGCCAGCAGTGAATCATTCGACTCCCGCATTCAGTACTTC. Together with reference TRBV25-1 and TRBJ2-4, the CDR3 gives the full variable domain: EADIYQTPRYLVIGTGKKITLECSQTMGHDKMYWYQQDPGMELHLIHYSYGVNSTEKGDLSSESTVSRIRTEHFPLTLESARPSHTSQYLCASSESFDSRIQYFGAGTRLSVL.

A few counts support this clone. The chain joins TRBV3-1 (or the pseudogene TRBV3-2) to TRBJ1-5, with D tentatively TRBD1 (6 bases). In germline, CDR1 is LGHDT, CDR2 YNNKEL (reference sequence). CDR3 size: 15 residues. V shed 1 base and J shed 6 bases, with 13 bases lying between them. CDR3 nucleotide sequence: TGTGCCAGCAGCCAAGGAATGGGGGCGAGTCAGCCCCAGCATTTT. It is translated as CASSQGMGASQPQHF.

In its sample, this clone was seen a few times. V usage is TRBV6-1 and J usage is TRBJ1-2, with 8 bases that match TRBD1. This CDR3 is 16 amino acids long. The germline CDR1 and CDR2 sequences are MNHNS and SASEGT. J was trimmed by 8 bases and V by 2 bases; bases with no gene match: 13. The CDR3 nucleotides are TGTGCCAGCAGTGAAAAGACAGGGGCCTCGGTTAAGGGCTACACCTTC. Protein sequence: CASSEKTGASVKGYTF.

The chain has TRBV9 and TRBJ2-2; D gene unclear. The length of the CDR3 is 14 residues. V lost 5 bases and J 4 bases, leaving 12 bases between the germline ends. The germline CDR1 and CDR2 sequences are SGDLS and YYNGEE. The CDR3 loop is CASSRPESTGELFF. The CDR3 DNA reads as TGTGCCAGCAGTAGACCGGAAAGCACCGGGGAGCTGTTTTTT.

CDR3 coding DNA: TGTGCCAGCACTCCTGGACAGAGATGGGGCTACACCTTC. This gives the protein CASTPGQRWGYTF. The chain couples TRBV19 to TRBJ1-2, with D tentatively TRBD1 (6 bases). Germline CDR1 reads LNHDA; CDR2 reads SQIVND (reference sequence). The CDR3 covers 13 residues. Trimming left V 9 bases short and J 8 bases short, with 19 bases between. The full variable domain, in which reference TRBV19 and TRBJ1-2 provide the parts outside the CDR3, is DGGITQSPKYLFRKEGQNVTLSCEQNLNHDAMYWYRQDPGQGLRLIYYSQIVNDFQKGDIAEGYSVSREKKESFPLTVTSAQKNPTAFYLCASTPGQRWGYTFGSGTRLTVV.

CDR3 bases: TGCGCCAGCAGCCAAGTTCTCGTAACCCTGGGAAACACCATATATTTT. This encodes CASSQVLVTLGNTIYF. This chain uses TRBV4-1 with TRBJ1-3; D unresolved. V was clipped by 1 base and J by 4 bases, with 14 bases between them. The CDR3 sequence is 16 residues long. Germline CDR1 is MGHRA and CDR2 is YSYEKL.

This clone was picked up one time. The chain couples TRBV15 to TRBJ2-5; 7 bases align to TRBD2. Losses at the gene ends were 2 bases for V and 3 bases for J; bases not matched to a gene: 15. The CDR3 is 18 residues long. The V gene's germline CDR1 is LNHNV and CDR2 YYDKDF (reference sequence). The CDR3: CATSRPREGRGFKETQYF. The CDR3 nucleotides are TGTGCCACCAGCAGACCCCGTGAGGGGCGGGGGTTCAAAGAGACCCAGTACTTC.

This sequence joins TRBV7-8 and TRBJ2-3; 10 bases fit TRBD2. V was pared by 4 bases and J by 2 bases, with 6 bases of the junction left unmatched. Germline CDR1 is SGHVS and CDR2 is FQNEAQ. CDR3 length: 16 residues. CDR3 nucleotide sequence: TGTGCCAGCAGCTCAATAGCGGGGGGCCTCACAGATACGCAGTATTTT. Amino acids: CASSSIAGGLTDTQYF.

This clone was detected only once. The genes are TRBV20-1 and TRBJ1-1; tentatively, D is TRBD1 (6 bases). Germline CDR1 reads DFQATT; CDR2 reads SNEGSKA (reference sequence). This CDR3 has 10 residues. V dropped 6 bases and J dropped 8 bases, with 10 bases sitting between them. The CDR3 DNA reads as TGCAGTGCCTCGGACAGAGAAGCTTTCTTT. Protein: CSASDREAFF.

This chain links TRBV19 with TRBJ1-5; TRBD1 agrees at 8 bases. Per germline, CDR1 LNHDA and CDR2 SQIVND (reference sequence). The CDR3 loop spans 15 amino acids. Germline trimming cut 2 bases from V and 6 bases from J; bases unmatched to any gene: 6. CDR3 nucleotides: TGTGCCAGTAGTATATATGGGACAGGCGGTCAGCCCCAGCATTTT. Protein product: CASSIYGTGGQPQHF.

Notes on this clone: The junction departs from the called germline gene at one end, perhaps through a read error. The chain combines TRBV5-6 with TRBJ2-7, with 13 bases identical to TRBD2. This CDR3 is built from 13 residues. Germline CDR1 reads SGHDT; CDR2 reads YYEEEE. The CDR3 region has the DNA TGTGCCAGCAGCTCGACAGCGACTAGCGGGGGGCCCTTC. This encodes CASSSTATSGGPF.

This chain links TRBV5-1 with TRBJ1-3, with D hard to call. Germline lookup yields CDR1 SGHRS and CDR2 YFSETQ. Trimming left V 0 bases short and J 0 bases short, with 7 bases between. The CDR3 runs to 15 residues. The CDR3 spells CASSLDRRSGNTIYF. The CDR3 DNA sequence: TGCGCCAGCAGCTTGGACAGACGCTCTGGAAACACCATATATTTT.

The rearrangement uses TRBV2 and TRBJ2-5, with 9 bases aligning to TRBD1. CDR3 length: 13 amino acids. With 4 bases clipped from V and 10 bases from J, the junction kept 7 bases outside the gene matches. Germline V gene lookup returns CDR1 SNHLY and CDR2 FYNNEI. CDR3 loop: CASSVSRDRDQYF. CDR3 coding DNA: TGTGCCAGCAGTGTGTCCCGGGACAGGGACCAGTACTTC.

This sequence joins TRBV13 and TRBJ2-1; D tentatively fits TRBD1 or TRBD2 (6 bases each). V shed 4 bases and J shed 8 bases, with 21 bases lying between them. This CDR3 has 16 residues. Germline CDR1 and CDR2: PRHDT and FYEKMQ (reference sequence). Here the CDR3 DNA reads TGTGCCAGCAGCTCCCCATGGGGGGCGGCTGGCTATGAGCAGTTCTTC. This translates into CASSSPWGAAGYEQFF.